The TCR beta chain under discussion was sequenced for a study of blood T cells in healthy people across ages. The study's findings and limits: Researchers report that TCR beta diversity correlated strongly with naive T cell percentage.

For the second PCR, which ran for about 7 to 11 cycles, a sample-barcoded 5' primer and a J-beta primer mix were used. Each cDNA molecule was tagged by a template-switch adaptor with 12 random nucleotides. MiXCR, applied by TCRdb to the 5' RACE reads, yields one record per CDR3 protein. The sample contains around 1,900,000 distinct CDR3 sequences, about two fifths of which appear only once. As concerns this clonotype: Its antigen is not known.

Researchers collected approximately 9.5 milliliters of peripheral blood from every single donor. A minimum of 7 million PBMCs was isolated per sample. V dropped 0 bases and J dropped 11 bases, with 16 bases sitting between them. Per germline, CDR1 LGHNA and CDR2 YSLEER. The CDR3 is 14 residues long. This chain connects TRBV4-3 to TRBJ1-1; unclear D gene. The source material was blood. This sequence was found in a human donor in good health. The CDR3 loop is CASSQEYPVGEAFF. Here the CDR3 DNA reads TGCGCCAGCAGCCAAGAATACCCAGTTGGTGAGGCTTTCTTT.